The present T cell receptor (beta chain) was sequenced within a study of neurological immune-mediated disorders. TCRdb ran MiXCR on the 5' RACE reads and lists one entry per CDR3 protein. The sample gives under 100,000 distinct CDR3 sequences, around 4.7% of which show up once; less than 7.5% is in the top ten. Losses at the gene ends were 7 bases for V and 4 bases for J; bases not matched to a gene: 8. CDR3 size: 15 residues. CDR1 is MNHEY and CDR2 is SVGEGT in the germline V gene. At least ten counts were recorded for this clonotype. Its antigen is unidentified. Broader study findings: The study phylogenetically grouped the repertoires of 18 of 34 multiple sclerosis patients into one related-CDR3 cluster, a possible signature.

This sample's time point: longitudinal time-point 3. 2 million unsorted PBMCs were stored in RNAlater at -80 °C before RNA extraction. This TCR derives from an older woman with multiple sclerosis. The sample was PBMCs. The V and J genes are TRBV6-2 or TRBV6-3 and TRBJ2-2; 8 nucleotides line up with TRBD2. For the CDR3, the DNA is TGTGCCAGCACCGGGGGGGGGCGCCGCACCGGGGAGCTGTTTTTT. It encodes CASTGGGRRTGELFF.